The 31 T cell receptor beta chains presented below share a single source sample, sequenced in a study of cytomegalovirus exposure and HLA in healthy donors. In the PCR, 60 Vbeta and 13 Jbeta primers were used. Sequencing was performed with immunoSEQ multiplex PCR; in TCRdb, only in-frame clones are kept and a portion is missing. In the table there are about 190,000 clones, 60% to 80% of which are singletons. The specimen was PBMCs. The receptors were gathered from a woman in her twenties or thirties in good health and CMV-seropositive.

CDR3 sequence: CASSLGTGGTEAFF. The CDR3 nucleotides are TGTGCCAGCAGTTTAGGGACAGGGGGCACTGAAGCTTTCTTT. The V gene is TRBV28, the J gene TRBJ1-1; 11 nucleotides line up with TRBD1. The CDR3 consists of 14 residues. The trim removed 2 bases at V and 4 bases at J, leaving 0 bases unmatched. Germline-derived CDR1 and CDR2 are MDHEN and SYDVKM.

For the CDR3, the DNA is TGCAGCGCTCTCCAAGAGACCCAGTACTTC. As protein: CSALQETQYF. The J gene is TRBJ2-5, the V gene TRBV29-1; no firm D call. CDR1 is SQVTM, CDR2 ANQGSEA, per germline. The V end lost 7 bases, the J end lost 1 base, and 4 bases lay between the germline ends. CDR3 length equals 10 residues.

The chain couples TRBV19 to TRBJ2-6; D possibly corresponds to TRBD2 (6 bases). Germline lookup yields CDR1 LNHDA and CDR2 SQIVND (reference sequence). The CDR3 totals 16 residues. V lost 2 bases and J lost 0, with 8 bases in between. In DNA, the CDR3 is TGTGCCAGTAGTATACAGGGAGGCTCTGGGGCCAACGTCCTGACTTTC. It translates to CASSIQGGSGANVLTF.

This clone was observed once. The CDR3 region is CAVVTGVGADTQYF. The CDR3 region has the DNA TGTGCCGTCGTAACGGGTGTAGGGGCAGATACGCAGTATTTT. This rearrangement joins TRBV28 to TRBJ2-3, with D possibly TRBD1 on 5 matching bases. The germline V gene encodes CDR1 MDHEN and CDR2 SYDVKM. V was cut by 11 bases and J by 4 bases, with 19 bases left in between. This CDR3 region has 14 residues.

The chain couples TRBV11-2 to TRBJ1-1; D unresolved. Germline assignment: CDR1 SGHAT and CDR2 FQNNGV. V was cut by 1 base and J by 5 bases, with 14 bases left in between. The CDR3 loop spans 15 amino acids. The CDR3 sequence is CASSLVRAPGTEAFF. The CDR3 DNA reads TGTGCCAGCAGCTTAGTTCGTGCCCCGGGAACTGAAGCTTTCTTT.

V usage is TRBV11-3 and J usage is TRBJ2-1; D remains ambiguous. Germline V CDR1 and CDR2: SGHNT, YENEEA. Trimming took 5 bases from V and 7 from J, leaving 12 bases between them. The CDR3 contains 13 residues. The DNA of the CDR3 is TGTGCCAGCAGCGGGCGACGGTCAAATGAGCAGTTCTTC. Amino acids: CASSGRRSNEQFF. Drawing the rest from reference TRBV11-3 and TRBJ2-1, the complete variable domain is EAGVVQSPRYKIIEKKQPVAFWCNPISGHNTLYWYLQNLGQGPELLIRYENEEAVDDSQLPKDRFSAERLKGVDSTLKIQPAELGDSAVYLCASSGRRSNEQFFGPGTRLTVL.

This clone has a handful of counts. The rearrangement links TRBV7-9 to TRBJ2-3, with TRBD2 identical over 12 bases. Trimming removed 4 bases from V and 1 base from J; junction bases left unmatched: 6. Germline CDR1 SEHNR, CDR2 FQNEAQ (reference sequence). The CDR3 is 17 residues long. CDR3 nucleotide sequence: TGTGCCAGCAGCTCCCGGACTAGCGGGACAGGCACAGATACGCAGTATTTT. Encoded protein: CASSSRTSGTGTDTQYF. The complete variable domain, with remaining parts taken from reference TRBV7-9 and TRBJ2-3, reads DTGVSQNPRHKITKRGQNVTFRCDPISEHNRLYWYRQTLGQGPEFLTYFQNEAQLEKSRLLSDRFSAERPKGSFSTLEIQRTEQGDSAMYLCASSSRTSGTGTDTQYFGPGTRLTVL.

The chain links TRBV19 to TRBJ2-1; perhaps TRBD1 as D (7 bases). Germline CDR1 and CDR2: LNHDA and SQIVND (reference sequence). The CDR3 is 13 amino acids. Trimming took off 3 bases at V and 9 bases at J, with 12 bases between the two ends. The CDR3: CASSMSQGGEQFF. DNA for the CDR3: TGTGCCAGTAGTATGTCCCAGGGGGGTGAGCAGTTCTTC.

This rearrangement joins TRBV28 to TRBJ1-2; D remains ambiguous. Germline assignment: CDR1 MDHEN and CDR2 SYDVKM. The CDR3 is made up of 14 amino acids. Trimming took 3 bases from V and 8 from J, leaving 16 bases between them. CDR3 sequence: CASSFIWRAKGYTF. The CDR3 DNA reads TGTGCCAGCAGTTTCATATGGAGGGCCAAAGGCTACACCTTC.

The chain recombines TRBV6-1 with TRBJ1-2; tentative D call: TRBD1 (5 bases). The length of the CDR3 is 16 residues. With 1 base removed from V and 2 bases from J, the gap between germline ends came to 14 bases. Germline V gene lookup returns CDR1 MNHNS and CDR2 SASEGT. In nucleotides, the CDR3 is TGTGCCAGCAGTGAAGAATTCTGGGGACTCAACTATGGCTACACCTTC. Translation: CASSEEFWGLNYGYTF.

This chain uses TRBV19 with TRBJ2-7, with a possible D match to TRBD2 (6 bases). The germline V gene has CDR1 LNHDA and CDR2 SQIVND (reference sequence). CDR3 length: 13 residues. Trimming pared 5 bases from V and 0 bases from J, leaving 8 bases between. In DNA, the CDR3 is TGTGCCAGTAGTGCGGGACTCTCCTACGAGCAGTACTTC. Protein product: CASSAGLSYEQYF. The complete variable domain, with remaining parts taken from reference TRBV19 and TRBJ2-7, reads DGGITQSPKYLFRKEGQNVTLSCEQNLNHDAMYWYRQDPGQGLRLIYYSQIVNDFQKGDIAEGYSVSREKKESFPLTVTSAQKNPTAFYLCASSAGLSYEQYFGPGTRLTVT.

The chain uses TRBV6-4 and TRBJ2-1; unclear D gene. Germline lookup yields CDR1 MRHNA and CDR2 SNTAGT. CDR3 length: 13 amino acids. V was trimmed by 6 bases and J by 7 bases, leaving 13 bases between them. The CDR3 DNA sequence: TGTGCCAGCAGCGACGCCGAAGCTAATGAGCAGTTCTTC. Translation gives CASSDAEANEQFF.

CDR3 protein: CASSDHLERYNEQFF. The DNA of the CDR3 is TGTGCCAGCAGTGATCACCTGGAGAGGTACAATGAGCAGTTCTTC. This sequence joins TRBV6-4 and TRBJ2-1; D unresolved. The CDR3 has 15 amino acids. V was pared by 3 bases and J by 4 bases, with 13 bases between. Germline CDR1 MRHNA, CDR2 SNTAGT.

The J gene is TRBJ1-2, the V gene TRBV27; D gene uncertain. CDR3 size: 15 residues. The ends were cut back, 3 bases at V and 0 bases at J, with 11 bases in the middle. CDR1 is MNHEY and CDR2 is SMNVEV in the germline V gene (reference sequence). The CDR3 coding sequence is TGTGCCAGCAGTTTTGGAGGGCTTTCTAACTATGGCTACACCTTC. It yields the protein CASSFGGLSNYGYTF.

V is TRBV10-3 and J is TRBJ2-7, with 9 positions matching TRBD1. Germline V gene sequence: CDR1 ENHRY, CDR2 SYGVKD. The CDR3 is 16 residues long. The J segment lost 5 bases and the V segment lost 6 bases, leaving 14 bases of the junction unmatched. In DNA form, the CDR3 reads TGTGCCATCAGGCAAGTACCGGGACAGGGAAAGGACGAGCAGTACTTC. Its protein product is CAIRQVPGQGKDEQYF.

The chain carries TRBV14 and TRBJ1-1; D call uncertain. Germline assignment: CDR1 SGHDN and CDR2 FVKESK. The CDR3 has 13 residues. V lost 5 bases and J lost 2, with 9 bases in between. CDR3: CASSEGGNTEAFF. DNA for the CDR3: TGTGCCAGCAGCGAGGGAGGCAACACTGAAGCTTTCTTT.

V and J are TRBV7-9 and TRBJ2-1; D perhaps matches TRBD2 (6 bases). V shed 0 bases and J shed 5 bases, with 14 bases lying between them. Germline V CDR1 and CDR2: SEHNR, FQNEAQ (reference sequence). This CDR3 has 16 residues. CDR3 bases: TGTGCCAGCAGCTTAGCGCTGGCGGGAAGAAACAATGAGCAGTTCTTC. Translated, it gives CASSLALAGRNNEQFF. The variable domain in full, with the rest retrieved from reference TRBV7-9 and TRBJ2-1, is DTGVSQNPRHKITKRGQNVTFRCDPISEHNRLYWYRQTLGQGPEFLTYFQNEAQLEKSRLLSDRFSAERPKGSFSTLEIQRTEQGDSAMYLCASSLALAGRNNEQFFGPGTRLTVL.

This clone was found once. The rearrangement uses TRBV27 and TRBJ2-6, with TRBD1 identical over 7 bases. CDR3 size: 18 residues. CDR1 and CDR2 from the germline V gene are MNHEY and SMNVEV (reference sequence). The V and J ends lost 6 bases and 0 bases, in that order; junction bases with no gene match: 11. The CDR3 DNA is TGTGCCAGCAGCTTTCAGGGGGTTTCATTCTCTGGGGCCAACGTCCTGACTTTC. Protein: CASSFQGVSFSGANVLTF.

The chain carries TRBV7-2 and TRBJ2-1; 11 positions match TRBD2. From germline, CDR1 is SGHTA and CDR2 FQGNSA. V was pared by 1 base and J by 11 bases, with 10 bases of the junction left unmatched. The CDR3 is made up of 16 amino acids. CDR3 in amino acids: CASSLGVTSGKSQQFF. Here the CDR3 DNA reads TGTGCCAGCAGCTTAGGTGTGACTAGCGGGAAGAGTCAGCAGTTCTTC. Looking up the rest from reference TRBV7-2 and TRBJ2-1 gives the full variable domain: GAGVSQSPSNKVTEKGKDVELRCDPISGHTALYWYRQSLGQGLEFLIYFQGNSAPDKSGLPSDRFSAERTGGSVSTLTIQRTQQEDSAVYLCASSLGVTSGKSQQFFGPGTRLTVL.

DNA of the CDR3: TGTGCCAGCAGTTACTTTTCTTCGGCAGGGGGGCGGTTACAGCATTTT. Its protein is CASSYFSSAGGRLQHF. The V gene is TRBV6-6, the J gene TRBJ1-5; 7 nucleotides match TRBD1. This CDR3 is built from 16 residues. From germline, CDR1 is MNHNY and CDR2 SVGAGI (reference sequence). V lost 1 base and J lost 13; bases outside the gene matches: 16.

The V and J genes are TRBV6-5 and TRBJ1-2; 7 bases are a match to TRBD1. The CDR3 covers 15 residues. J was trimmed by 7 bases and V by 8 bases; bases with no gene match: 16. Looked up from germline, CDR1 is MNHEY and CDR2 is SVGAGI. This CDR3 reads CASQLSEGAIRGYTF. The CDR3 DNA is TGTGCCAGCCAGTTAAGTGAGGGGGCGATTCGTGGCTACACCTTC.

This clone showed up just a few times. The genes are TRBV6-4 and TRBJ2-2; TRBD1 matches at 9 bases. CDR3 length equals 17 residues. Trimming removed 5 bases from V and 0 bases from J; junction bases left unmatched: 7. Germline values: CDR1 MRHNA, CDR2 SNTAGT. The CDR3 nucleotides read TGTGCCAGCAGTCCTGGACAGGGGATCCCGAACACCGGGGAGCTGTTTTTT. It is translated as CASSPGQGIPNTGELFF.

About this clone itself: One end of the junction fails to match germline, which may point to a read error. J is TRBJ2-7 and V is TRBV28, with D possibly matching TRBD2 (5 bases). Germline-derived CDR1 and CDR2 are MDHEN and SYDVKM. The CDR3 runs to 11 residues. For the CDR3, the DNA is TGTGCCAGCAGGGCTCTGGACTCCGAGTTCTTC. Residues: CASRALDSEFF.

The genes are TRBV7-9 and TRBJ2-3; TRBD2 is a possible D gene (6 bases). Trimming took 7 bases from V and 7 from J, leaving 12 bases between them. This CDR3 region has 12 residues. The germline CDR1 and CDR2 sequences are SEHNR and FQNEAQ (reference sequence). CDR3 coding DNA: TGTGCCAGCACCCGGGAGTGGTATACGCAGTATTTT. Protein: CASTREWYTQYF.

The chain recombines TRBV5-4 with TRBJ2-4; a possible D gene is TRBD1 (5 bases). Germline CDR1 is SGHNT and CDR2 is YYREEE (reference sequence). Deletions cut 2 bases from V and 2 bases from J, with 8 bases between. The CDR3 covers 14 residues. CDR3 in DNA: TGTGCCAGCAGCTTAGCAGGGACCAAAAACATTCAGTACTTC. Translated, it gives CASSLAGTKNIQYF.

CDR3 amino acids: CASVSDRGGNYGYTF. The CDR3 bases are TGTGCCAGCGTTTCGGACAGGGGAGGTAACTATGGCTACACCTTC. The J gene is TRBJ1-2, the V gene TRBV28; the match to TRBD1 covers 9 bases. This CDR3 region has 15 residues. Germline V gene sequence: CDR1 MDHEN, CDR2 SYDVKM. The V gene end was trimmed by 8 bases and the J gene end by 1 base; junction bases not matched to a gene: 8.

The chain joins TRBV6-1 to TRBJ2-7; TRBD2 aligns across 13 bases. CDR3 length equals 16 residues. The junction had 7 bases not matched to a gene; V was cut back by 4 bases and J by 4 bases. The V gene's germline CDR1 is MNHNS and CDR2 SASEGT. CDR3 amino acids: CASSGRTSGSFYEQYF. DNA for the CDR3: TGTGCCAGCAGTGGCCGGACTAGCGGGAGTTTTTACGAGCAGTACTTC.

The chain uses TRBV5-6 and TRBJ1-2; maybe TRBD1 (5 bases). CDR3 length: 13 residues. Germline V gene data show CDR1 as SGHDT and CDR2 as YYEEEE. Trimming took off 2 bases at V and 8 bases at J, with 13 bases between the two ends. Written as DNA, the CDR3 is TGTGCCAGCAGCTTCAGCAGGGTGGAAGGCTACACCTTC. It encodes CASSFSRVEGYTF.

The V call is TRBV2, the J call TRBJ2-5; 14 bases map to TRBD2. Judging by the DNA end, TRBJ2-7 fits better; the J call may be wrong. Per germline, CDR1 SNHLY and CDR2 FYNNEI. The CDR3 loop spans 13 amino acids. The CDR3: CARGLAGVYEQYF. In DNA, the CDR3 is TGTGCTAGGGGACTAGCGGGAGTCTACGAGCAGTACTTC.

The chain joins TRBV4-1 to TRBJ2-2; D is perhaps TRBD1 (6 bases). V lost 4 bases to trimming and J lost 5 bases, with 11 bases between them. This CDR3 contains 14 residues. Germline CDR1 MGHRA, CDR2 YSYEKL. The CDR3 sequence: CASSPGERTGELFF. The CDR3 DNA is TGCGCCAGCAGCCCAGGGGAACGGACCGGGGAGCTGTTTTTT.

The chain has TRBV6-5 and TRBJ2-1; 8 bases are shared with TRBD2. The V and J ends lost 8 bases and 12 bases, in that order; junction bases with no gene match: 9. The CDR3 consists of 12 residues. Germline values: CDR1 MNHEY, CDR2 SVGAGI. The CDR3 sequence: CASGQSGSWQFF. For the CDR3, the DNA is TGTGCCAGCGGACAGAGCGGGAGCTGGCAGTTCTTC.